Below, one T cell receptor beta chain is given with its context. Its antigen is undetermined. Profiling relied on immunoSEQ multiplex PCR, and the TCRdb table lists in-frame clones only, not all of them. Of about 100,000 clones in the sample, roughly 94% were seen once. The sample comes from a study of siplizumab effects on memory and regulatory T cells. Study-wide results and caveats: It seemed that naive T cells were more diverse than memory cells and were major contributors to the alloresponse.

This receptor was obtained from a human donor in good health. Sequencing was carried out using non-Treg CD4+ T cells sorted from blood.

This chain's CDR3 is CASSQTSGNTIYF. CDR3 in DNA: TGTGCCAGCAGCCAAACATCTGGAAACACCATATATTTT. J is TRBJ1-3 and V is TRBV14; D is unresolved. Germline CDR1 and CDR2: SGHDN and FVKESK. The CDR3 consists of 13 residues. Trimming took off 2 bases at V and 1 base at J, with 3 bases between the two ends. The full variable domain, rest sourced from reference TRBV14 and TRBJ1-3, is EAGVTQFPSHSVIEKGQTVTLRCDPISGHDNLYWYRRVMGKEIKFLLHFVKESKQDESGMPNNRFLAERTGGTYSTLKVQPAELEDSGVYFCASSQTSGNTIYFGEGSWLTVV.